This T cell receptor (beta chain) was identified during a study of shared clonotypes between healthy human individuals. Produced via immunoSEQ multiplex PCR; TCRdb's table is partial and in-frame only. The data show around 2,100,000 clones, about 95% seen once. CD8 cells classed as naive were CD45RO-negative and positively selected for CCR7, excluding terminally differentiated effector memory CD45RA+ cells. The CDR3 length is 16 residues. Looked up from germline, CDR1 is WSHSY and CDR2 is SAAADI. V lost 0 bases to trimming and J lost 5 bases; unmatched junction nucleotides: 7. The chain couples TRBV10-2 to TRBJ2-3; TRBD2 aligns across 8 bases. The sample taken for sequencing was naive CD8+ T cells sorted from blood. This clonotype originated in a man between 18 and 29 years old in good health. The chain's CDR3 is CASSESVREDEDTQYF. The CDR3 DNA sequence: TGCGCCAGCAGTGAGTCGGTGCGGGAGGATGAAGATACGCAGTATTTT.